Listed below are T cell receptor beta chains from one sample, sequenced in a study of blood T cell repertoires in COVID-19. Assay: immunoSEQ multiplex PCR; the TCRdb copy retains only in-frame clones and omits some. The sample gives around 60,000 clones, 90% of which show up once; 13% is in the top ten. Sequencing input: peripheral blood. Receptors originate from a man between 60 and 75 years old with active COVID-19. Both conserved end residues are part of each CDR3. D genes are given only for firm matches. Size values are once, few and many counts, or a class for expanded clones, and some rows have none.

TRBD2 . TRBJ2-2 TRBV5-4 TGTGCCAGCAGCTCAAGATCGGGACTAGCGGGGAACACCGGGGAGCTGTTTTTT CASSSRSGLAGNTGELFF
. . TRBJ2-3 TRBV3-1/TRBV3-2 TGTGCCAGCAGCCACCGAGGACTCATTTTCCGGGCGCAGTATTTT CASSHRGLIFRAQYF
TRBD1 . TRBJ1-1 TRBV7-2 TGTGCCAGCAGCTGGGACAGGCGATTGAACACTGAAGCTTTCTTT CASSWDRRLNTEAFF
TRBD2 . TRBJ2-3 TRBV7-2 TGTGCCAGCAGCGCCCGACTAGCGGGAGTTCCAGATACGCAGTATTTT CASSARLAGVPDTQYF
. . TRBJ1-2 TRBV29-1 TGCAGCGCATTACCGGACAACGACTATGGCTACACCTTC CSALPDNDYGYTF
. . TRBJ1-1 TRBV6-5 TGTGCCAGCAGTTACCCCCCGGGAAGAAGCACTGAAGCTTTCTTT CASSYPPGRSTEAFF
. . TRBJ2-7 TRBV6-2/TRBV6-3 TGTGCCAGCAGTTACTCGAGTTCCTACGAGCAGTACTTC CASSYSSSYEQYF
. . TRBJ2-7 TRBV7-9 TGTGCCAGCAGCTTAGAACCGACGGGCTACGAGCAGTACTTC CASSLEPTGYEQYF
. . TRBJ1-6 TRBV5-1 TGCGCCAGCAGCTTCGACAGGAATAATTCACCCCTCCACTTT CASSFDRNNSPLHF
. once TRBJ1-5 TRBV5-1 TGCGCCAGCAGCTCACTACCTGATCAGCCCCAGCATTTT CASSSLPDQPQHF
. . TRBJ2-5 TRBV9 TGTGCCAGCAGCGCCGGTGGCCAAGAGACCCAGTACTTC CASSAGGQETQYF
TRBD1 . TRBJ1-5 TRBV24-1 TGTGCCACCAGTGATCCGACAGGGGGTGGCAATCAGCCCCAGCATTTT CATSDPTGGGNQPQHF
. . TRBJ2-7 TRBV13 TGTGCCAGCAGGTTCTCGGTCGCGGCCCCCTACGAGCAGTACTTC CASRFSVAAPYEQYF
TRBD1 . TRBJ2-7 TRBV11-3 TGTGCCAGCAGCTTAGGGACAGGCCCCTACGAGCAGTACTTC CASSLGTGPYEQYF
TRBD1 . TRBJ1-2 TRBV5-8 TGTGCCAGCAGCCAAGAAAATAGGGGGCTGGGTGGCTACACCTTC CASSQENRGLGGYTF
TRBD1 . TRBJ1-2 TRBV7-9 TGTGCCAGCAGCCCGACATGGGACAGGAGTACTAACTATGGCTACACCTTC CASSPTWDRSTNYGYTF
. . TRBJ2-7 TRBV18 TGTGCCAGCTCACCACGGCAGACCTACGAGCAGTACTTC CASSPRQTYEQYF
. . TRBJ2-5 TRBV21-1 TGTGCCAGCAGCAAACCGCAAGAGACCCAGTACTTC CASSKPQETQYF
TRBD2 . TRBJ2-1 TRBV24-1 TGTGCCACCCGCGCCGGGACTAGCGATAACAATGAGCAGTTCTTC CATRAGTSDNNEQFF
. . TRBJ1-3 TRBV9 TGTGCCAGCAGCCACCTCCTAGACTCTGGAAACACCATATATTTT CASSHLLDSGNTIYF
. . TRBJ2-7 TRBV4-1 TGCGCCAGCAGCCACGAACGCGGGTTGCGCAGGCGCTCCTACGAGCAGTACTTC CASSHERGLRRRSYEQYF
TRBD1 . TRBJ2-5 TRBV5-6 TGTGCCAGCAGCTGGAGGGACAGGGATTCTTTCAGTCGAGAGACCCAGTACTTC CASSWRDRDSFSRETQYF
TRBD2 . TRBJ2-7 TRBV11-2 TGTGCCAGCAGCTTACGGCGGGGGTCTGGGTACGAGCAGTACTTC CASSLRRGSGYEQYF
TRBD1 . TRBJ1-3 TRBV10-3 TGTGCCATCAGTGAGGGCGGACAGGGGTTAAACACCATATATTTT CAISEGGQGLNTIYF
. . TRBJ2-3 TRBV7-2 TGTGCCAGCAGCAAACCCAGAACCGATTGGGATACGCAGTATTTT CASSKPRTDWDTQYF
. . TRBJ1-6 TRBV29-1 TGCAGCGTTTCGCAGGGGAATTCACCCCTCCACTTT CSVSQGNSPLHF
TRBD1 . TRBJ1-3 TRBV19 TGTGCCAGCCGGGACAGGGGGGCGGCTGGAAACACCATATATTTT CASRDRGAAGNTIYF
TRBD1 . TRBJ2-7 TRBV19 TGTGCCAGTAGTATAGGTCCAAACAGGGGTCACAGCTCCTACGAGCAGTACTTC CASSIGPNRGHSSYEQYF
TRBD2 . TRBJ2-7 TRBV29-1 TGCAGCGTTGAAGATGGGGAGGGTCTGGGGATCTACGAGCAGTACTTC CSVEDGEGLGIYEQYF
. . TRBJ2-1 TRBV7-6 TGTGCCAGCAGCAAGACCACCGAGGGACTCAATGAGCAGTTCTTC CASSKTTEGLNEQFF
TRBD2 . TRBJ2-7 TRBV5-4 TGTGCCAGCAGCTTCGATCTAGCGGGATTAGAGCAGTACTTC CASSFDLAGLEQYF
TRBD1 . TRBJ1-1 TRBV10-3 TGTGCCATCACAGTGGGACAGCGCATGAACACTGAAGCTTTCTTT CAITVGQRMNTEAFF
TRBD1 . TRBJ1-4 TRBV2 TGTGCCAGCAGATTACAGGGGGCTCAGGAAAAACTGTTTTTT CASRLQGAQEKLFF
. . TRBJ1-5 TRBV19 TGTGCCACCAAGACAAGAGGGGGTTATTCCCAGCATTTT CATKTRGGYSQHF
TRBD2 . TRBJ2-1 TRBV19 TGTGCCAGTAGTCCTCAAATGGGACTAGCGGGGGTTGATGAGCAGTTCTTC CASSPQMGLAGVDEQFF
TRBD1 . TRBJ1-2 TRBV28 TGTGCCAGCAGGCCGACAGGGGGCGTAGGTGGCTACACCTTC CASRPTGGVGGYTF
. once TRBJ1-2 TRBV5-1 TGCGCCACCCGACGCGACAGTAATTCTTTTTACGGCTACACCTTC CATRRDSNSFYGYTF
TRBD1 once TRBJ1-6 TRBV28 TGTGCCAGCAGTTTAGTGCAGGGGGGCTCACCCCTCCACTTT CASSLVQGGSPLHF
TRBD1 few TRBJ1-2 TRBV28 TGTGCCAGCAGCCTTCTCACAGGGGGCTATGGCTACACCTTC CASSLLTGGYGYTF
. . TRBJ1-2 TRBV5-4 TGTGCCAGCAGCTTGGATAGGGGCTCTTATTATGGCTACACCTTC CASSLDRGSYYGYTF
TRBD1 . TRBJ1-2 TRBV11-2 TGTGCCAGCAGTTCGGGACAGAACTATGGCTACACCTTC CASSSGQNYGYTF
. once TRBJ1-6 TRBV28 TGTGCCAGCAGTCCTCCGGGTGGGGGGGCGCGTTCACCCCTCCACTTT CASSPPGGGARSPLHF
. once TRBJ2-7 TRBV4-1 TGCGCCAGCAGCCAAGAACCGCCCGGCTACGAGCAGTACTTC CASSQEPPGYEQYF
. few TRBJ1-2 TRBV19 TGTGCCAGTAGTATAGATTTTTCCTCCGGCAGGTTCTATGGCTACACCTTC CASSIDFSSGRFYGYTF
TRBD1 . TRBJ1-2 TRBV10-3 TGTGCCATCAGTGAGTCGGGACAGGGGGCGGTTGGCTACACCTTC CAISESGQGAVGYTF
. . TRBJ2-1 TRBV11-2 TGTGCCAGCAGCTTAGTGGGCAGGGGGGACAGCAATGAGCAGTTCTTC CASSLVGRGDSNEQFF
TRBD1 . TRBJ2-7 TRBV10-3 TGTGCCATCAGCAGACAGGGGTTCGTCTCCTACGAGCAGTACTTC CAISRQGFVSYEQYF
TRBD2 . TRBJ2-1 TRBV12-5 TGTGCTAGTGGTTCTGGGCTAGCGGGAACCAATGAGCAGTTCTTC CASGSGLAGTNEQFF
TRBD1 . TRBJ1-4 TRBV3-1/TRBV3-2 TGTGCCAGCAGCCAAGATAGCACAGGGGGCGCGAAAAAACTGTTTTTT CASSQDSTGGAKKLFF
TRBD2 . TRBJ2-1 TRBV3-1/TRBV3-2 TGTGCCAGCAGCCAAGATGGACTAGGAGTACTCAATGAGCAGTTCTTC CASSQDGLGVLNEQFF
. . TRBJ2-2 TRBV5-8 TGTGCCAGCAGCTTGGACGCGCGTCAGGGGTACACCGGGGAGCTGTTTTTT CASSLDARQGYTGELFF
. . TRBJ1-3 TRBV18 TGTGCCAGCTCACGTGATGATAGAGTCTCTGGAAACACCATATATTTT CASSRDDRVSGNTIYF
. . TRBJ1-1 TRBV28 TGTGCCAGCAGTTTACAGGGGACTGAAGCTTTCTTT CASSLQGTEAFF
. . TRBJ2-5 TRBV7-2 TGTGCCAGCAGCTTAATGCTATTGAGGGAGACCCAGTACTTC CASSLMLLRETQYF
. . TRBJ2-1 TRBV18 TGTGCCAGCTCACCACAAGCCGGACTCCAGGACGAGCAGTTCTTC CASSPQAGLQDEQFF